The 27 T cell receptor beta chains in this list originate from one sample, sequenced in a study of cytomegalovirus exposure and HLA in healthy donors. This PCR relied on a set of 60 Vbeta primers and 13 Jbeta primers. Using immunoSEQ multiplex PCR, the repertoire was profiled, and TCRdb retains in-frame clones only, with some absent. Its listing shows about 110,000 clones. What was sequenced was PBMCs. These receptors came from a middle-aged man in good health and CMV-seropositive.

V gene TRBV29-1 combines with J gene TRBJ2-5; 12 positions match TRBD2. The J call may be incorrect, as the DNA end agrees better with TRBJ2-7. CDR3 length: 16 amino acids. The V gene's germline CDR1 is SQVTM and CDR2 ANQGSEA. The CDR3 loop reads CSVEGLAGGSSYEQYF. CDR3 nucleotide sequence: TGCAGCGTTGAAGGCCTAGCGGGAGGGAGCTCCTACGAGCAGTACTTC.

This chain connects TRBV30 to TRBJ2-5, with 11 bases identical to TRBD1. The J call may be wrong; the DNA end is better matched by TRBJ2-7. This CDR3 is 13 amino acids long. Germline V gene data show CDR1 as GTSNPN and CDR2 as SVGIG (reference sequence). The CDR3 DNA reads TGTGCCTTCACCGGGACAGGGGGCTACGAGCAGTACTTC. It is translated as CAFTGTGGYEQYF.

V usage is TRBV7-9 and J usage is TRBJ2-3; possibly TRBD1 for D (6 bases). Deletions cut 5 bases from V and 4 bases from J, with 10 bases between. This CDR3 has 13 residues. From germline, CDR1 is SEHNR and CDR2 FQNEAQ (reference sequence). The CDR3 spells CASSHSGADTQYF. The CDR3 DNA is TGTGCCAGCAGCCACTCAGGGGCAGATACGCAGTATTTT.

The V call is TRBV29-1, the J call TRBJ2-2; 12 bases align to TRBD2. The trim removed 5 bases at V and 7 bases at J, leaving 11 bases unmatched. This CDR3 has 16 amino acids. Germline-derived CDR1 and CDR2 are SQVTM and ANQGSEA. The CDR3 sequence is CSVHRLAGGLGGELFF. The CDR3, as DNA: TGCAGCGTTCACCGCCTAGCGGGAGGGCTTGGCGGGGAGCTGTTTTTT.

The chain's CDR3 is CASSRPGTRYYYEQYF. The CDR3 DNA is TGTGCCAGCAGTCGACCCGGGACTAGATATTACTACGAGCAGTACTTC. J is TRBJ2-7 and V is TRBV14; 8 bases fit TRBD2. CDR1 SGHDN and CDR2 FVKESK come from the germline V gene. With 6 bases clipped from V and 3 bases from J, the junction kept 13 bases outside the gene matches. The CDR3 extends over 16 amino acids.

The chain couples TRBV30 to TRBJ2-7; 12 bases fit TRBD2. Germline assignment: CDR1 GTSNPN and CDR2 SVGIG (reference sequence). The junction had 5 bases not matched to a gene; V was cut back by 2 bases and J by 6 bases. This CDR3 is built from 14 residues. This CDR3 reads CAWSTTSGRSEQYF. In DNA, the CDR3 is TGTGCCTGGAGTACTACTAGCGGGAGGAGCGAGCAGTACTTC. Variable domain in full (rest from reference TRBV30 and TRBJ2-7): SQTIHQWPATLVQPVGSPLSLECTVEGTSNPNLYWYRQAAGRGLQLLFYSVGIGQISSEVPQNLSASRPQDRQFILSSKKLLLSDSGFYLCAWSTTSGRSEQYFGPGTRLTVT.

The chain recombines TRBV9 with TRBJ2-3; possibly TRBD1 for D (5 bases). V was shortened by 3 bases and J by 5 bases, with 10 bases between the two germline ends. The germline gives CDR1 SGDLS, CDR2 YYNGEE. The CDR3 is 13 amino acids. CDR3 DNA: TGTGCCAGCAGCGCCCTTACAGGAGATACGCAGTATTTT. Amino acid sequence: CASSALTGDTQYF.

V is TRBV6-5 and J is TRBJ2-3; 9 bases agree with TRBD1. This CDR3 is built from 14 residues. V lost 6 bases, J lost 4 bases, and 5 bases stayed unmatched. Germline V gives CDR1 MNHEY, CDR2 SVGAGI. CDR3 nucleotides: TGTGCCAGCAGACGCACAGGGGGCGCAGATACGCAGTATTTT. It is translated as CASRRTGGADTQYF.

The chain uses TRBV7-6 and TRBJ2-2; TRBD2 agrees at 12 bases. V was clipped by 2 bases and J by 6 bases; unmatched bases: 7. Germline V gives CDR1 SGHVS, CDR2 FNYEAQ. This CDR3 has 17 amino acids. The DNA for the CDR3 is TGTGCCAGCAGCTTACGGACTAGCGGGAAGGTGGCCGGGGAGCTGTTTTTT. Translating gives CASSLRTSGKVAGELFF.

Comment on this clone: Distinct nucleotide sequences in the sample also encode this CDR3. CDR3 DNA: TGTGCCAGCAGCCCAGGACAGGGTGCGTACGAGCAGTACTTC. Its translation: CASSPGQGAYEQYF. The rearrangement uses TRBV9 and TRBJ2-7; 8 positions agree with TRBD1. The CDR3 has 14 residues. In germline, CDR1 is SGDLS, CDR2 YYNGEE. V shed 4 bases and J 4 bases; nucleotides not matched to a gene: 7.

The rearrangement links TRBV10-3 to TRBJ2-5, with TRBD2 as a possible D gene (5 bases). Trimming cost V 6 bases and J 5 bases, with 28 bases left between them. The CDR3 loop spans 18 amino acids. Germline assignment: CDR1 ENHRY and CDR2 SYGVKD. The CDR3 is CAISLTFRTGTVEETQYF. The CDR3, as DNA: TGTGCCATCAGCTTGACGTTTAGGACTGGCACTGTCGAGGAGACCCAGTACTTC.

V gene TRBV6-6 combines with J gene TRBJ2-1; 7 positions match TRBD2. The length of the CDR3 is 16 residues. Germline V lookup: CDR1 MNHNY, CDR2 SVGAGI (reference sequence). Losses at the gene ends were 5 bases for V and 4 bases for J; bases not matched to a gene: 11. The CDR3 is CASSVGLVEEYNEQFF. The CDR3 DNA sequence: TGTGCCAGCAGTGTAGGACTAGTAGAGGAGTACAATGAGCAGTTCTTC.

V gene TRBV10-3 combines with J gene TRBJ2-1, with 11 bases matching TRBD2. Germline lookup yields CDR1 ENHRY and CDR2 SYGVKD. V lost 7 bases to trimming and J lost 7 bases; unmatched junction nucleotides: 6. This CDR3 is built from 14 residues. The CDR3 coding sequence is TGTGCCATCACGGCGACTAGCGGGACGAATGAGCAGTTCTTC. This gives the protein CAITATSGTNEQFF.

The rearrangement uses TRBV25-1 and TRBJ1-1; 9 positions match TRBD1. V lost 7 bases and J lost 5; bases outside the gene matches: 5. CDR3 length: 13 residues. CDR1 and CDR2 (germline): MGHDK, SYGVNS. CDR3 coding DNA: TGTGCCAGCAAACAGGGGGCTCGGACTGAAGCTTTCTTT. Its protein product is CASKQGARTEAFF.

The chain combines TRBV10-1 with TRBJ2-1; 14 bases match TRBD2. Germline loops: CDR1 WNHNN, CDR2 SYGVQD (reference sequence). The V gene end was trimmed by 6 bases and the J gene end by 2 bases; junction bases not matched to a gene: 9. The CDR3 length is 18 residues. The CDR3 loop is CASSPGLAGAFPYNEQFF. Here the CDR3 DNA reads TGCGCCAGCAGCCCGGGACTAGCGGGAGCATTCCCCTACAATGAGCAGTTCTTC.

This chain connects TRBV6-1 to TRBJ2-5; 9 bases align to TRBD2. Germline V gene lookup returns CDR1 MNHNS and CDR2 SASEGT. The CDR3 consists of 14 residues. The trim removed 4 bases at V and 4 bases at J, leaving 4 bases unmatched. CDR3 nucleotides: TGTGCCAGCAGTGCCCCACTAGCGGGAGAGACCCAGTACTTC. Residues: CASSAPLAGETQYF.

The V gene is TRBV7-2, the J gene TRBJ1-3; D remains ambiguous. Between the trimmed V and J ends, which lost 5 bases and 0 bases, there was a span of 11 bases. This CDR3 contains 15 residues. Germline V gene lookup returns CDR1 SGHTA and CDR2 FQGNSA. The CDR3 bases are TGTGCCAGCAGCCTAATAACCTACTCTGGAAACACCATATATTTT. Its translation: CASSLITYSGNTIYF.

J is TRBJ2-5 and V is TRBV4-1; tentatively, D is TRBD2 (6 bases). CDR1 and CDR2 from the germline V gene are MGHRA and YSYEKL. The CDR3 is made up of 17 amino acids. V was trimmed by 1 base and J by 1 base, leaving 16 bases between them. The CDR3 DNA sequence: TGCGCCAGCAGCCAAGGGGGCGCTGCGGGACCCCAAGAGACCCAGTACTTC. Translated: CASSQGGAAGPQETQYF.

J is TRBJ1-6 and V is TRBV15; weak D call: TRBD1 (6 bases). The V gene lost 6 bases and the J gene lost 7 bases, with 19 bases spanning the gap. Looked up from germline, CDR1 is LNHNV and CDR2 is YYDKDF (reference sequence). This CDR3 spans 16 amino acids. In nucleotides, the CDR3 is TGTGCCACCAGAGGGGGGGGCCAAGGGAACAATTCACCCCTCCACTTT. Amino acid sequence: CATRGGGQGNNSPLHF. Using reference TRBV15 and TRBJ1-6 for the parts outside the CDR3, the full variable domain is DAMVIQNPRYQVTQFGKPVTLSCSQTLNHNVMYWYQQKSSQAPKLLFHYYDKDFNNEADTPDNFQSRRPNTSFCFLDIRSPGLGDTAMYLCATRGGGQGNNSPLHFGNGTRLTVT.

This chain uses TRBV10-1 with TRBJ1-1, with a possible D match to TRBD1 (6 bases). The ends were cut back, 2 bases at V and 1 base at J, with 14 bases in the middle. There are 16 residues in the CDR3. Germline V gene data show CDR1 as WNHNN and CDR2 as SYGVQD (reference sequence). CDR3 nucleotides: TGCGCCAGCAGTGAGGGAATCGGGACACCGAACACTGAAGCTTTCTTT. Encoded protein: CASSEGIGTPNTEAFF.

CDR3 protein: CASSPQGANTEAFF. For the CDR3, the DNA is TGTGCCAGCAGCCCCCAGGGGGCTAATACTGAAGCTTTCTTT. This chain joins TRBV9 and TRBJ1-1; 8 bases align to TRBD1. J lost 5 bases, V lost 4 bases, and 7 bases had no gene match. CDR3 length: 14 amino acids. CDR1 is SGDLS, CDR2 YYNGEE, per germline.

This chain connects TRBV10-3 to TRBJ2-6; possibly TRBD1 for D (6 bases). Germline CDR1 ENHRY, CDR2 SYGVKD. The CDR3 covers 16 residues. V lost 0 bases and J 1 base, leaving 7 bases between the germline ends. The CDR3 bases are TGTGCCATCAGTGAGTCAGGGGGATCTGGGGCCAACGTCCTGACTTTC. This encodes CAISESGGSGANVLTF.

The V call is TRBV6-5, the J call TRBJ2-5, with D perhaps TRBD2 (5 bases). The end of the DNA fits TRBJ2-7 better, so the J call may be wrong. Germline V gives CDR1 MNHEY, CDR2 SVGAGI. The CDR3 extends over 14 amino acids. The CDR3 reads CASSYSQEVNEQYF. The CDR3 nucleotides read TGTGCCAGCAGTTACTCGCAGGAGGTCAACGAGCAGTACTTC.

V and J are TRBV28 and TRBJ1-6; the match to TRBD1 covers 8 bases. V lost 7 bases, J lost 7 bases, and 9 bases stayed unmatched. This CDR3 has 15 amino acids. Germline lookup yields CDR1 MDHEN and CDR2 SYDVKM. CDR3: CASIPSGQGNSPLHF. For the CDR3, the DNA is TGTGCCAGCATTCCTTCCGGACAGGGAAATTCACCCCTCCACTTT. Complete variable domain (other parts from reference TRBV28 and TRBJ1-6): DVKVTQSSRYLVKRTGEKVFLECVQDMDHENMFWYRQDPGLGLRLIYFSYDVKMKEKGDIPEGYSVSREKKERFSLILESASTNQTSMYLCASIPSGQGNSPLHFGNGTRLTVT.

V is TRBV18 and J is TRBJ2-7; tentative D call: TRBD2 (5 bases). The CDR3 extends over 13 amino acids. Germline V lookup: CDR1 KGHSH, CDR2 LQKENI. V was pared by 6 bases and J by 5 bases, with 14 bases between. The CDR3 sequence: CASSPALGDEQYF. For the CDR3, the DNA is TGTGCCAGCTCCCCGGCCCTCGGGGACGAGCAGTACTTC.

This chain links TRBV7-9 with TRBJ2-1; TRBD2 matches at 14 bases. The V segment lost 5 bases and the J segment 10 bases; nucleotides outside the gene matches: 7. The CDR3 has 15 amino acids. The V gene's germline CDR1 is SEHNR and CDR2 FQNEAQ (reference sequence). This CDR3 is CASSPGLAGGREQFF. CDR3 bases: TGTGCCAGCAGCCCCGGACTAGCGGGAGGTCGCGAGCAGTTCTTC.

This chain connects TRBV7-9 to TRBJ2-7, with TRBD1 identical over 9 bases. With V trimmed by 4 bases and J by 0 bases, 13 bases remained unmatched. The CDR3 runs to 18 residues. Germline CDR1 SEHNR, CDR2 FQNEAQ (reference sequence). In DNA form, the CDR3 reads TGTGCCAGCAGCTATATTCTCTTCCGGGACAGGGACTCCTACGAGCAGTACTTC. This codes for CASSYILFRDRDSYEQYF.